The 27 T cell receptor beta chains reported below all come from one sample, sequenced in a study of blood T cell repertoires in COVID-19. Measured with immunoSEQ multiplex PCR; TCRdb has only the in-frame clones, and not every one. Of roughly 330,000 clones listed, roughly 89% are singletons. Material: peripheral blood. These receptors all come from a man aged 30-40 years with COVID-19, enrolled during active disease.

This clone was counted once. The V gene is TRBV5-1, the J gene TRBJ2-3; 7 bases align to TRBD1. The CDR3 consists of 15 residues. Germline V gene lookup returns CDR1 SGHRS and CDR2 YFSETQ. V gave up 3 bases and J gave up 5 bases; unmatched junction bases: 9. CDR3 protein: CASSSYTGVGDTQYF. The DNA for the CDR3 is TGCGCCAGCAGCTCTTATACAGGGGTGGGAGATACGCAGTATTTT.

This rearrangement joins TRBV14 to TRBJ2-5, with D maybe TRBD1 (6 bases). Germline V lookup: CDR1 SGHDN, CDR2 FVKESK. This CDR3 spans 14 amino acids. The V gene lost 4 bases and the J gene lost 5 bases, with 14 bases spanning the gap. CDR3 DNA: TGTGCCAGCAGCCGAGAAAGGGGGACGGAGACCCAGTACTTC. This gives the protein CASSRERGTETQYF.

The chain recombines TRBV18 with TRBJ1-2; D possibly corresponds to TRBD1 (5 bases). The CDR3 runs 17 residues. Trimming left V 0 bases short and J 4 bases short, with 18 bases between. The germline V gene encodes CDR1 KGHSH and CDR2 LQKENI. The CDR3 spells CASSPPNVRAGGYGYTF. CDR3 sequence (DNA): TGTGCCAGCTCACCACCGAATGTTAGGGCCGGGGGCTATGGCTACACCTTC.

The J gene is TRBJ1-2, the V gene TRBV6-5; 10 bases line up with TRBD1. This CDR3 is 13 amino acids long. The V and J ends lost 7 bases and 5 bases, in that order; junction bases with no gene match: 4. The V gene's germline CDR1 is MNHEY and CDR2 SVGAGI. CDR3 DNA: TGTGCCAGCACCAGGACAGGGGGTTATGGCTACACCTTC. Translating gives CASTRTGGYGYTF.

The gene calls are TRBV2 and TRBJ2-5, with 7 bases matching TRBD1. Germline assignment: CDR1 SNHLY and CDR2 FYNNEI. The CDR3 is 14 amino acids. After removal of 8 bases from V and 2 bases from J, the junction contained 8 bases not matched to a gene. CDR3 region: CASCLQGIQETQYF. CDR3 nucleotides: TGTGCCAGCTGCCTACAGGGGATACAAGAGACCCAGTACTTC.

There are a few counts of this clone. The CDR3 region is CASKMVIDYNSPLHF. The CDR3 region has the DNA TGTGCCAGTAAGATGGTCATAGACTATAATTCACCCCTCCACTTT. The V gene is TRBV19, the J gene TRBJ1-6, with unresolved D. CDR3 size: 15 residues. Looked up from germline, CDR1 is LNHDA and CDR2 is SQIVND (reference sequence). V was clipped by 7 bases and J by 3 bases, with 13 bases between them.

The CDR3 sequence: CASSPNQETQYF. The CDR3 nucleotides are TGTGCCAGCAGCCCCAACCAAGAGACCCAGTACTTC. The chain carries TRBV6-2 or TRBV6-3 and TRBJ2-5; D is uncertain. Germline CDR1 MNHEY, CDR2 SVGEGT. The CDR3 length is 12 residues. With 6 bases removed from V and 0 bases from J, the gap between germline ends came to 5 bases.

As regards this clone: Other nucleotide sequences in the sample specify the same CDR3. The V call is TRBV7-3, the J call TRBJ2-3; D remains ambiguous. The germline V gene encodes CDR1 SGHTA and CDR2 FQGTGA. The CDR3 loop spans 13 amino acids. Between the trimmed V and J ends, which lost 4 bases and 3 bases, there was a span of 8 bases. CDR3 bases: TGTGCCAGCAGCTCTTCGGTAACAGATACGCAGTATTTT. Its protein is CASSSSVTDTQYF.

J is TRBJ1-1 and V is TRBV6-5; no definite D call. Trimming pared 5 bases from V and 5 bases from J, leaving 9 bases between. In germline, CDR1 is MNHEY, CDR2 SVGAGI. CDR3 length: 12 amino acids. CDR3 sequence (DNA): TGTGCCAGCAGTCCAGGTGGGACTGAAGCTTTCTTT. Its translation is CASSPGGTEAFF.

This clone appeared a single time. This chain joins TRBV5-1 and TRBJ2-3; 8 nucleotides match TRBD2. This CDR3 has 14 residues. Unmatched junction bases numbered 8, after V lost 6 bases and J lost 5 bases. Germline V gene sequence: CDR1 SGHRS, CDR2 YFSETQ. CDR3 bases: TGCGCCAGCATGAGAAGCGGGAGTGAAGATACGCAGTATTTT. Translated, it gives CASMRSGSEDTQYF.

This clone was counted only a few times. The chain joins TRBV6-1 to TRBJ1-2, with 12 bases aligning to TRBD1. Germline-derived CDR1 and CDR2 are MNHNS and SASEGT. The CDR3 extends over 14 amino acids. Unmatched junction bases numbered 4, after V lost 3 bases and J lost 8 bases. CDR3 region: CASSEGQGAGGYTF. CDR3 DNA sequence: TGTGCCAGCAGTGAGGGACAGGGGGCTGGGGGCTACACCTTC.

This sequence joins TRBV7-2 and TRBJ2-7; D gene unclear. Trimming cost V 1 base and J 3 bases, with 13 bases left between them. The CDR3 runs to 15 residues. Germline V CDR1 and CDR2: SGHTA, FQGNSA. Here the CDR3 reads CASSLGAAGIYEQYF. CDR3 sequence (DNA): TGTGCCAGCAGCTTAGGTGCGGCCGGAATCTACGAGCAGTACTTC.

The CDR3 DNA is TGTGCCAGCAGCTCCCTAGCGGGAGGGGCCTCCACAGATACGCAGTATTTT. Its protein product is CASSSLAGGASTDTQYF. This sequence joins TRBV9 and TRBJ2-3, with TRBD2 matching 12 bases. This CDR3 has 17 residues. Germline V gene lookup returns CDR1 SGDLS and CDR2 YYNGEE. V was pared by 4 bases and J by 2 bases, with 8 bases of the junction left unmatched. The full variable domain, rest sourced from reference TRBV9 and TRBJ2-3, is DSGVTQTPKHLITATGQRVTLRCSPRSGDLSVYWYQQSLDQGLQFLIQYYNGEERAKGNILERFSAQQFPDLHSELNLSSLELGDSALYFCASSSLAGGASTDTQYFGPGTRLTVL.

This clone came up once. The chain couples TRBV12-5 to TRBJ2-7; 7 bases align to TRBD1. CDR1 is LGHNT and CDR2 is FRNRAP in the germline V gene. The CDR3 runs 17 residues. With V trimmed by 1 base and J by 3 bases, 12 bases remained unmatched. In nucleotides, the CDR3 is TGTGCTAGTGGTTTGGAGTACAGGGGCGACGTCTACTACGAGCAGTACTTC. Translating it yields CASGLEYRGDVYYEQYF.

This clone came up once. V is TRBV4-2 and J is TRBJ1-1; 8 bases line up with TRBD1. Germline values: CDR1 LGHNA, CDR2 YNFKEQ. The CDR3 loop spans 16 amino acids. V dropped 0 bases and J dropped 3; count of bases not matched to a gene: 6. In nucleotides, the CDR3 is TGTGCCAGCAGCCAAGATCGGACAGGGTGGGACACTGAAGCTTTCTTT. This codes for CASSQDRTGWDTEAFF.

This clone was detected only a few times. The rearrangement links TRBV7-9 to TRBJ1-2, with TRBD1 matching 8 bases. CDR1 and CDR2 from the germline V gene are SEHNR and FQNEAQ (reference sequence). The CDR3 runs 13 residues. The V gene end was trimmed by 5 bases and the J gene end by 7 bases; junction bases not matched to a gene: 6. CDR3 coding DNA: TGTGCCAGCAGCCCAGGGGGCAGCAGTGGCTACACCTTC. Translation: CASSPGGSSGYTF.

The chain is built from TRBV24-1 and TRBJ1-2, with D possibly being TRBD1 (6 bases). Germline lookup yields CDR1 KGHDR and CDR2 SFDVKD. V shed 3 bases and J shed 5 bases, with 15 bases lying between them. CDR3 size: 15 residues. Here the CDR3 DNA reads TGTGCCACCAGTGATACAGGGTCAGCTCCGTATGGCTACACCTTC. Protein: CATSDTGSAPYGYTF.

The chain employs TRBV5-6 and TRBJ2-5; D gene ambiguous. Germline V gene sequence: CDR1 SGHDT, CDR2 YYEEEE. With 4 bases removed from V and 13 bases from J, the gap between germline ends came to 23 bases. CDR3 length: 14 amino acids. The CDR3 region is CASSPLARSQPPYF. CDR3 DNA sequence: TGTGCCAGCAGCCCCCTGGCTAGAAGCCAACCCCCGTACTTC.

The chain employs TRBV6-2 or TRBV6-3 and TRBJ2-1; 9 nucleotides align to TRBD2. J was trimmed by 7 bases and V by 5 bases; bases with no gene match: 9. This CDR3 comprises 15 residues. CDR1 and CDR2 from the germline V gene are MNHEY and SVGEGT. CDR3 in DNA: TGTGCCAGCAGTCAGACTAGCGGAGCATGGAATGAGCAGTTCTTC. It codes for CASSQTSGAWNEQFF.

About this clone itself: The same CDR3 is also encoded by other DNA sequences in this sample. The chain has TRBV6-5 and TRBJ2-7, with TRBD2 matching 8 bases. CDR1 is MNHEY and CDR2 is SVGAGI in the germline V gene. The CDR3 is made up of 14 amino acids. Trimming took 2 bases from V and 1 from J; bases not matched to a gene: 1. The CDR3 DNA reads as TGTGCCAGCAGTTACAGCGGGGGTTCCTACGAGCAGTACTTC. Its translation: CASSYSGGSYEQYF.

This chain uses TRBV4-1 with TRBJ2-1; 12 positions match TRBD2. CDR1 is MGHRA, CDR2 YSYEKL, per germline. CDR3 length: 19 amino acids. Trimming cost V 2 bases and J 4 bases; bases outside gene matches: 12. CDR3 amino acids: CASSQWTSGKVPQYNEQFF. CDR3 DNA: TGCGCCAGCAGCCAATGGACTAGCGGGAAGGTTCCACAATACAATGAGCAGTTCTTC.

This chain uses TRBV5-1 with TRBJ1-5; 8 bases are a match to TRBD1. With 4 bases clipped from V and 7 bases from J, the junction kept 7 bases outside the gene matches. Germline V lookup: CDR1 SGHRS, CDR2 YFSETQ. This CDR3 spans 14 amino acids. CDR3 sequence: CASSAGQGEQPQHF. In DNA form, the CDR3 reads TGCGCCAGCAGCGCCGGACAGGGAGAACAGCCCCAGCATTTT.

The chain carries TRBV29-1 and TRBJ2-3, with 10 bases matching TRBD2. This CDR3 spans 14 amino acids. J gave up 4 bases and V 6 bases, and 7 bases lay outside the gene matches. Germline V gives CDR1 SQVTM, CDR2 ANQGSEA. This chain's CDR3 is CSVATSGIPDTQYF. CDR3 sequence (DNA): TGCAGCGTAGCCACTAGCGGGATCCCAGATACGCAGTATTTT.

The chain employs TRBV27 and TRBJ2-7, with a weak D call TRBD2 (5 bases). Trimming took off 6 bases at V and 4 bases at J, with 16 bases between the two ends. The CDR3 is made up of 14 amino acids. Germline loops: CDR1 MNHEY, CDR2 SMNVEV (reference sequence). DNA for the CDR3: TGTGCCAGCAGGCGCCAGGAGCGGACTTACGAGCAGTACTTC. Its translation is CASRRQERTYEQYF.

This clone was seen more than once but under ten times. The chain couples TRBV11-2 to TRBJ2-7; TRBD1 might be the D (6 bases). The V gene's germline CDR1 is SGHAT and CDR2 FQNNGV. The CDR3 sequence is 16 residues long. V dropped 3 bases and J dropped 4 bases, with 19 bases sitting between them. The CDR3 spells CASSLMGASRAYEQYF. The DNA of the CDR3 is TGTGCCAGCAGCTTGATGGGGGCCTCCCGGGCTTACGAGCAGTACTTC. The variable domain in full, with the rest retrieved from reference TRBV11-2 and TRBJ2-7, is EAGVAQSPRYKIIEKRQSVAFWCNPISGHATLYWYQQILGQGPKLLIQFQNNGVVDDSQLPKDRFSAERLKGVDSTLKIQPAKLEDSAVYLCASSLMGASRAYEQYFGPGTRLTVT.

The V call is TRBV20-1, the J call TRBJ2-7; TRBD1 matches at 7 bases. CDR3 length: 13 amino acids. V lost 3 bases, J lost 0 bases, and 2 bases stayed unmatched. Germline CDR1 reads DFQATT; CDR2 reads SNEGSKA (reference sequence). In DNA form, the CDR3 reads TGCAGTGCTAGTGGGACAGCCTCCTACGAGCAGTACTTC. As protein: CSASGTASYEQYF.

This clone showed up just a few times. The chain combines TRBV7-9 with TRBJ1-2, with 9 positions matching TRBD1. Germline CDR1 is SEHNR and CDR2 is FQNEAQ (reference sequence). The V segment lost 5 bases and the J segment 6 bases; nucleotides outside the gene matches: 7. This CDR3 spans 14 amino acids. CDR3 nucleotides: TGTGCCAGCAGCCCCGGGGGGACAGGGAATGGCTACACCTTC. This gives the protein CASSPGGTGNGYTF.